This T cell receptor beta chain was captured in a study of CD8 T cells in ankylosing spondylitis. TCRdb redid the calling of the 5' RACE reads with MiXCR, one entry per CDR3 protein. The data contain tens of thousands of distinct CDR3 sequences, over 5% of them seen just once; the ten biggest clones take up approximately 5%. This CDR3 has 15 amino acids. CDR1 is SEHNR, CDR2 FQNEAQ, per germline (reference sequence). Trimming cost V 5 bases and J 0 bases, with 12 bases left between them. This TCR was recovered from a male donor with ankylosing spondylitis. This chain uses TRBV7-9 with TRBJ2-3; the D gene could be TRBD1 or TRBD2 (5 bases each). Sequencing was done on a sample of synovial fluid, either unsorted or a sorted T cell fraction (not recorded which). Here the CDR3 DNA reads TGTGCCAGCAGCCCGGGACGGCCTAGCACAGATACGCAGTATTTT. As protein: CASSPGRPSTDTQYF.